What follows are 16 T cell receptor beta chains derived from one specimen sequenced in a study of CD8 T cells in Susac syndrome. Roughly 0.45 to 1 ug RNA was reverse transcribed with random hexamers. MiXCR, applied by TCRdb to the immunoSEQ multiplex PCR reads, yields one record per CDR3 protein. The table records about 150,000 distinct CDR3 sequences, approximately 95% of them present only once. Sequenced sample: CD4+ T cells from PBMCs. The receptors shown here come from a human donor with Susac syndrome.

This chain joins TRBV24-1 and TRBJ2-2; D is unresolved. Per the germline V gene, CDR1 is KGHDR and CDR2 is SFDVKD. V shed 3 bases and J shed 5 bases, with 6 bases lying between them. The CDR3 spans 13 residues. CDR3 region: CATSDRWTGELFF. The CDR3 DNA reads as TGTGCCACCAGTGATCGGTGGACCGGGGAGCTGTTTTTT.

There are a few counts of this clonotype. The chain employs TRBV28 and TRBJ1-5, with D hard to call. The CDR3 is 12 residues long. The V gene's germline CDR1 is MDHEN and CDR2 SYDVKM. Between the trimmed V and J ends, which lost 3 bases and 4 bases, there was a span of 4 bases. The DNA of the CDR3 is TGTGCCAGCAGTTTGCGAAATCAGCCCCAGCATTTT. Protein product: CASSLRNQPQHF.

The chain employs TRBV18 and TRBJ2-1; 8 nucleotides align to TRBD2. This CDR3 region has 15 residues. The germline V gene encodes CDR1 KGHSH and CDR2 LQKENI. Unmatched junction bases numbered 7, after V lost 4 bases and J lost 5 bases. The CDR3 protein is CASSRESGGHNEQFF. The DNA of the CDR3 is TGTGCCAGCTCACGGGAAAGCGGGGGCCACAATGAGCAGTTCTTC.

This chain uses TRBV5-1 with TRBJ2-7, with 9 bases aligning to TRBD1. Germline CDR1 is SGHRS and CDR2 is YFSETQ. The CDR3 loop spans 15 amino acids. V dropped 3 bases and J dropped 7; count of bases not matched to a gene: 11. CDR3 protein: CASSWTGTGPEEQYF. The CDR3 coding sequence is TGCGCCAGCAGCTGGACCGGGACAGGGCCGGAAGAGCAGTACTTC.

This chain connects TRBV9 to TRBJ2-3; 12 bases are a match to TRBD2. CDR3 length equals 15 residues. Germline loops: CDR1 SGDLS, CDR2 YYNGEE. V shed 4 bases and J 7 bases; nucleotides not matched to a gene: 7. In DNA, the CDR3 is TGTGCCAGCAGCCCCCGTACTAGCGGGGGGAATACGCAGTATTTT. It translates to CASSPRTSGGNTQYF.

This clonotype was detected only once. The V and J genes are TRBV12-3 or TRBV12-4 and TRBJ2-7, with 7 bases lining up with TRBD2. The CDR3 is 14 residues long. V was clipped by 3 bases and J by 0 bases; unmatched bases: 2. CDR3 residues: CASSLGGISYEQYF. In DNA, the CDR3 is TGTGCCAGCAGTTTGGGGGGGATCTCCTACGAGCAGTACTTC.

This chain uses TRBV20-1 with TRBJ2-7; the match to TRBD2 covers 11 bases. The CDR3 sequence is 14 residues long. The V and J ends lost 5 bases and 1 base, in that order; junction bases with no gene match: 4. The germline V gene encodes CDR1 DFQATT and CDR2 SNEGSKA (reference sequence). CDR3 residues: CSAFLAGGSYEQYF. CDR3 sequence (DNA): TGCAGTGCTTTCCTAGCGGGGGGTTCCTACGAGCAGTACTTC.

This chain connects TRBV29-1 to TRBJ1-2; tentative D call: TRBD1 (5 bases). Germline CDR1 reads SQVTM; CDR2 reads ANQGSEA. V was trimmed by 3 bases and J by 6 bases, leaving 11 bases between them. There are 12 residues in the CDR3. Here the CDR3 DNA reads TGCAGCGTTGAGGGGCGTGGGAATGGCTACACCTTC. Translating gives CSVEGRGNGYTF.

CDR3 bases: TGCGCCAGCACCTACAGACTGAACACTGAAGCTTTCTTT. This codes for CASTYRLNTEAFF. The chain uses TRBV5-1 and TRBJ1-1; D is undetermined. The germline V gene has CDR1 SGHRS and CDR2 YFSETQ. CDR3 length equals 13 residues. Trimming removed 6 bases from V and 0 bases from J, with 9 bases in between.

The V and J genes are TRBV20-1 and TRBJ2-3; 8 bases are shared with TRBD2. Germline lookup yields CDR1 DFQATT and CDR2 SNEGSKA (reference sequence). The junction had 8 bases not matched to a gene; V was cut back by 7 bases and J by 2 bases. The CDR3 consists of 14 residues. The CDR3 region is CSVRGSGATDTQYF. CDR3 bases: TGCAGTGTTAGGGGTAGCGGGGCCACAGATACGCAGTATTTT.

The chain uses TRBV9 and TRBJ1-2; D not certain. The V gene's germline CDR1 is SGDLS and CDR2 YYNGEE. Trimming took 0 bases from V and 3 from J, leaving 15 bases between them. The CDR3 loop spans 16 amino acids. CDR3 bases: TGTGCCAGCAGCGTAGGTCAAGGGCGAGGTGACTATGGCTACACCTTC. This translates into CASSVGQGRGDYGYTF.

The chain joins TRBV6-5 to TRBJ1-5, with D perhaps matching TRBD1 (5 bases). Trimming pared 9 bases from V and 2 bases from J, leaving 14 bases between. The germline CDR1 and CDR2 sequences are MNHEY and SVGAGI. CDR3 length: 14 residues. CDR3 in DNA: TGTGCCAGTTCAGACAGTCACGGCAATCAGCCCCAGCATTTT. Protein product: CASSDSHGNQPQHF.

This chain connects TRBV9 to TRBJ1-2; weak D call: TRBD1 (5 bases). Germline CDR1 and CDR2: SGDLS and YYNGEE. Trimming took 0 bases from V and 6 from J, leaving 9 bases between them. The CDR3 totals 13 residues. CDR3 nucleotides: TGTGCCAGCAGCGTAGAAGGGGTCAATGGCTACACCTTC. This gives the protein CASSVEGVNGYTF.

The chain employs TRBV20-1 and TRBJ2-3, with D possibly TRBD1 on 6 matching bases. CDR3 length: 13 residues. Trimming left V 4 bases short and J 4 bases short, with 12 bases between. Per the germline V gene, CDR1 is DFQATT and CDR2 is SNEGSKA (reference sequence). Here the CDR3 reads CSAIYRVPDTQYF. For the CDR3, the DNA is TGCAGTGCTATATACAGGGTTCCAGATACGCAGTATTTT.

The gene calls are TRBV5-1 and TRBJ1-6; no reliable D call. Between the trimmed V and J ends, which lost 6 bases and 8 bases, there was a span of 15 bases. This CDR3 comprises 14 residues. Germline CDR1 reads SGHRS; CDR2 reads YFSETQ. The CDR3 bases are TGCGCCAGCACCCCCGACTCGCGTGATTCACCCCTCCACTTT. This gives the protein CASTPDSRDSPLHF.

This chain links TRBV7-9 with TRBJ2-7, with D unresolved. CDR1 is SEHNR, CDR2 FQNEAQ, per germline (reference sequence). Trimming left V 3 bases short and J 6 bases short, with 9 bases between. This CDR3 comprises 12 residues. This chain's CDR3 is CASSLGNSEQYF. For the CDR3, the DNA is TGTGCCAGCAGCTTGGGGAACTCCGAGCAGTACTTC.